This T cell receptor (beta chain) was recorded in a study of OX40 agonist ivuxolimab in advanced cancers. Regarding the complete study: Ivuxolimab, which targeted the costimulatory receptor OX40 (CD134), was an agonistic, fully human IgG2 monoclonal antibody. The point of sequencing TCRbeta in the periphery was to test whether ivuxolimab changed TCR sequence diversity and drove clonal T-cell expansion. Of the approximately 53 patients in dose escalation, some 20 had hepatocellular carcinoma, about 15 had melanoma, 9 had renal cell carcinoma and 9 had head and neck cancer. Three dose-escalation patients achieved partial responses, one with hepatocellular carcinoma and two with cutaneous melanoma. Intravenous ivuxolimab was administered to patients every 2 weeks at six dose levels: 0.01, 0.1, 0.3, 1.5, 3 and 10 mg/kg. Patients were allowed to have had prior anti-PD-1, anti-PD-L1 or anti-CTLA-4 therapy, and approximately 40% of the dose-escalation patients had previously received checkpoint inhibitors. The paper describes the monotherapy dose-escalation part (N of about 47 patients) of the phase I trial of ivuxolimab. A male proportion of 70% to 90% and a mean age of roughly 55 years, ranging from 23 to 79, were recorded for the dose-escalation cohort.

What the study reported, not specific to this receptor: In partial responders in the 0.1-3.0 mg/kg groups, normalized peripheral clonal expansion was found to be among the lowest, especially among CD8+ T cells. After ivuxolimab, expanded clones were on average more numerous among CD8+ T cells than among CD4+ T cells. Low levels of normalized T-cell clonal expansion were also seen in some nonresponding patients. Clonal expansion of both CD4+ and CD8+ blood T cells was observed from baseline to week 6 at doses 0.1 to 3.0 mg/kg. Antigen specificity was not determined for the clonally expanded peripheral T cells.

CDR1 and CDR2, looked up from the germline V gene, are MGHRA and YSYEKL. V and J lose 0 bases and 4 bases, and a span of 8 bases separates them. There are 14 amino acids in the CDR3, from cysteine to phenylalanine inclusive. This entry keeps only the CDR3 DNA: 42 bases, framed from base 1. Patients with a history of autoimmune disease or receiving systemic immunosuppression were excluded from the trial. In every dose cohort, peripheral blood was drawn for TCR sequencing at baseline, cycle 4 day 1, and cycle 7 day 1. The samples were drawn from a first-in-human, open-label, multicenter phase I dose-escalation trial of ivuxolimab. Adults with locally advanced or metastatic melanoma, renal cell carcinoma, hepatocellular carcinoma or head and neck squamous cell carcinoma were enrolled in the trial. CD4+ and CD8+ T cells were sorted separately from peripheral blood before TCR sequencing. Genomic DNA was extracted from sorted cells for sequencing of the TCRbeta CDR3 region. The immunoSEQ Assay was used for sequencing of TCRbeta CDR3 regions. In TCRdb, the immuneACCESS table is reduced to in-frame sequences with V and J assigned. These tables do not hold every clone; where another copy was compared, an unresolved V gene accounts for under half, and the others remain unexplained. This sample is represented by more than 45,000 clones; about 87% of them were singletons. The ten largest clones add up to roughly 43% of the sample.

As for this clone: Its antigen target is currently unknown. Base qualities are missing; no much larger clone stands one base away.

The specimen comprised CD4+ or CD8+ T cells sorted from blood, sampled in a trial of the OX40 agonist ivuxolimab. The chain couples TRBV4-1 to TRBJ2-3; no D gene call is confident. The sequence came from an adult with an advanced solid tumor such as melanoma, head and neck, liver or kidney cancer. The CDR3 reads CASSQDPDSDTQYF. The nucleotide sequence reads TGCGCCAGCAGCCAAGATCCCGATTCAGATACGCAGTATTTT.